These T cell receptor beta chains were read from a single sample in a study of blood T cell repertoires in COVID-19. Clones were sequenced by immunoSEQ multiplex PCR, and TCRdb holds only the in-frame ones, with some missing. The sample carries a few hundred thousand clones, more than 85% recorded once. Specimen: PBMCs or T cells enriched from blood (not recorded which). The origin of the receptors is a woman aged 30 to 39 who had recovered from COVID-19. Each CDR3 is given with its conserved first and last residue. A D gene is named only where the DNA matches it firmly. Clone size, where shown, is once, few, many, or a class for clones that have expanded.

d_gene	v_gene	j_gene	abundance	CDR3nt	CDR3aa
.	TRBV18	TRBJ1-4	.	TGTGCCAGCTCACCGGGTAGGGGTGAAAAACTGTTTTTT	CASSPGRGEKLFF
.	TRBV28	TRBJ1-3	.	TGTGCCAGCTGGGTGGGGCAGGGAAACACCATATATTTT	CASWVGQGNTIYF
.	TRBV24-1	TRBJ2-1	.	TGTGCCACCAGTGATTTGGTCGGGGAGCAGTTCTTC	CATSDLVGEQFF
.	TRBV6-5	TRBJ2-1	once	TGTGCCAGCAAAAACGGTCCTACCAATGAGCAGTTCTTC	CASKNGPTNEQFF
.	TRBV4-1	TRBJ1-2	.	TGCGCCAGCAGCCCCAGGACACCTACTAACTATGGCTACACCTTC	CASSPRTPTNYGYTF
.	TRBV13	TRBJ1-2	.	TGTGCCAGCAGCTTACAGGATCGGGGTGGCTACACCTTC	CASSLQDRGGYTF
.	TRBV28	TRBJ2-5	.	TGTGCCAGCCGATTACTGGATAGCGGAGCGCGGGAACAAGAGACCCAGTACTTC	CASRLLDSGAREQETQYF
.	TRBV28	TRBJ1-5	.	TGTGCCAGCAGATTACTGACAGAACAGCCCCAGCATTTT	CASRLLTEQPQHF
TRBD1	TRBV7-6	TRBJ2-4	few	TGTGCCAGCAGCTTAGGAGGACAGGGAGCCAAAAACATTCAGTACTTC	CASSLGGQGAKNIQYF
TRBD1	TRBV4-2	TRBJ1-5	once	TGTGCCAGCAGCGCCCAGGACAGGTGGCAGCCCCAGCATTTT	CASSAQDRWQPQHF
TRBD2	TRBV28	TRBJ2-3	.	TGTGCCAGCAGTTCAGCGGGATCGGGGGATACGCAGTATTTT	CASSSAGSGDTQYF
.	TRBV7-2	TRBJ2-5	once	TGTGCCAGCAGCTTAGGCAGTACTAACCAAGAGACCCAGTACTTC	CASSLGSTNQETQYF
.	TRBV15	TRBJ2-7	.	TGTGCCACCGCGGGACTGGTAGACTACGAGCAGTACTTC	CATAGLVDYEQYF
TRBD1	TRBV7-2	TRBJ2-2	.	TGTGCCAGCAGGGCACAGGGGGGTGGCCCCGGGGAGCTGTTTTTT	CASRAQGGGPGELFF
TRBD1	TRBV30	TRBJ1-6	.	TGTGCCTGGAGTGTTCAGGCAGGGGGTAATTCACCCCTCCACTTT	CAWSVQAGGNSPLHF
TRBD1	TRBV28	TRBJ1-1	.	TGTGCCAGCATCGGACAGGGAAACACTGAAGCTTTCTTT	CASIGQGNTEAFF
.	TRBV29-1	TRBJ1-3	.	TGCAGCGTTGTGGCAGCGAACTCTGGAAACACCATATATTTT	CSVVAANSGNTIYF
.	TRBV19	TRBJ1-3	.	TGTGCCAGTAGTCAAGTGGCGGCCTACGGAGACACCATATATTTT	CASSQVAAYGDTIYF
TRBD1	TRBV5-5	TRBJ1-1	.	TGTGCCACCGACAGGGGTCCTCCGTACACTGAAGCTTTCTTT	CATDRGPPYTEAFF
TRBD1	TRBV4-2	TRBJ1-1	few	TGTGCCAGCAGCCAGCTGGGACAGGGGGACAACACTGAAGCTTTCTTT	CASSQLGQGDNTEAFF
TRBD1	TRBV23-1	TRBJ1-5	.	TGCGCCAGCAGTCAATTCCCAGGGACAGGGGGCTTTCAGCCCCAGCATTTT	CASSQFPGTGGFQPQHF
TRBD1	TRBV5-4	TRBJ1-2	.	TGTGCCACCCTCGAAGGGGGCGAGGGGATCTATGGCTACACCTTC	CATLEGGEGIYGYTF
.	TRBV19	TRBJ1-6	.	TGTGCCAGTAGCCTGGGCACAGGCAACTATAATTCACCCCTCCACTTT	CASSLGTGNYNSPLHF
.	TRBV12-3/TRBV12-4	TRBJ1-4	.	TGTGCCAGCAGTTTAGGGCAGAATGAAAAACTGTTTTTT	CASSLGQNEKLFF
.	TRBV2	TRBJ1-3	.	TGTGCCAGCAGGAAAGATACGAGCTCTGGAAACACCATATATTTT	CASRKDTSSGNTIYF
TRBD1	TRBV18	TRBJ1-2	.	TGTGCCAGCTCACCAACGGACAGGGGCAGCTATGGCTACACCTTC	CASSPTDRGSYGYTF
.	TRBV4-3	TRBJ1-1	.	TGCGCCAGCAGCCAAGAATCAGGTTCATTCGGCTCCGCTTTCTTT	CASSQESGSFGSAFF
.	TRBV12-3/TRBV12-4	TRBJ2-1	.	TGTGCCAGCAGCCCAGCGAATGAGCAGTTCTTC	CASSPANEQFF
TRBD2	TRBV18	TRBJ2-7	.	TGTGCCAGCTCACCGAGGGCGGGGGACGAGCAGTACTTC	CASSPRAGDEQYF
TRBD1	TRBV10-3	TRBJ1-5	once	TGTGCCATCAGTGAGTCGAGTACAGGGGGCGTTGAGCCCCAGCATTTT	CAISESSTGGVEPQHF
TRBD1	TRBV9	TRBJ1-2	.	TGTGCCAGCAGCCTCACGACAGGGGGCGATGGCTACACCTTC	CASSLTTGGDGYTF
TRBD1	TRBV24-1	TRBJ2-2	.	TGTGCCACCAGTGATTTGCCGCCAGGGGGCTACGGGGAGCTGTTTTTT	CATSDLPPGGYGELFF
.	TRBV6-5	TRBJ2-5	.	TGTGCCAGCAGAAACCGGGACTTAGAGACCCAGTACTTC	CASRNRDLETQYF
.	TRBV18	TRBJ1-2	.	TGTGCCAGCTCACCACTAACGGAAGGAGGGCTCGGCTACACCTTC	CASSPLTEGGLGYTF
.	TRBV19	TRBJ1-6	.	TGTGCCAGTAGAAGCGGTCAGGAGACACCCCTCCACTTT	CASRSGQETPLHF
TRBD1	TRBV5-8	TRBJ1-6	.	TGTGCCAGCAGATTAGCCGGGACAGGGGGCTCGCCCCTCCACTTT	CASRLAGTGGSPLHF
.	TRBV7-8	TRBJ2-2	once	TGTGCCAGCAGCTTAGCGACGGGAAGACTGGACGGGGAGCTGTTTTTT	CASSLATGRLDGELFF
TRBD2	TRBV29-1	TRBJ2-7	.	TGCAGCGTTGAAGGGGGAGGGACGCGCACCTACGAGCAGTACTTC	CSVEGGGTRTYEQYF
.	TRBV18	TRBJ1-5	.	TGTGCCAGCTCGAAAGAGGCAGACTATCAGCCCCAGCATTTT	CASSKEADYQPQHF
TRBD1	TRBV25-1	TRBJ1-2	.	TGTGCCAGCAGTGGCTTCGACAGGGGGTCCCTCTATGGCTACACCTTC	CASSGFDRGSLYGYTF
TRBD1	TRBV19	TRBJ1-5	few	TGTGCCAGTAGTAGACGACAGGGTTTAGGAAATCAGCCCCAGCATTTT	CASSRRQGLGNQPQHF
.	TRBV4-1	TRBJ2-7	.	TGCGCCAGCAGCCAAGAAACCCGGGCAGGGTCCCACGAGCAGTACTTC	CASSQETRAGSHEQYF
.	TRBV4-2	TRBJ1-2	.	TGTGCCAGCTCCCAAGTTCCAGGGGAAGAGGATGGCTACACCTTC	CASSQVPGEEDGYTF
.	TRBV27	TRBJ2-5	.	TGTGCCAGCAGGACGACCGAGGGAAGTCCTAACTTC	CASRTTEGSPNF
TRBD1	TRBV19	TRBJ2-4	.	TGTGCCAGTAGTATTACCTACAGGGGTCGGGTACCCCAACCCAAAAACATTCAGTACTTC	CASSITYRGRVPQPKNIQYF